The source of this T cell receptor beta chain is a study of cytomegalovirus exposure and HLA in healthy donors. A multiplex PCR was run with 60 Vbeta primers and 13 Jbeta primers. The table came from immunoSEQ multiplex PCR; TCRdb's copy has only in-frame clones and leaves some out. The sample has 85,000 to 130,000 clones, roughly 80% seen once. The germline V gene has CDR1 SGHVS and CDR2 FNYEAQ. CDR3 length: 13 residues. The ends lost 4 bases at V and 7 bases at J; junction bases unmatched: 6. This rearrangement joins TRBV7-6 to TRBJ1-1; 7 positions match TRBD1. What was sequenced was PBMCs. The TCR was taken from a middle-aged woman in good health and CMV-seronegative. The CDR3: CASSSGTEDEAFF. The CDR3 coding sequence is TGTGCCAGCAGCTCCGGGACAGAAGATGAAGCTTTCTTT. Supplemented by reference TRBV7-6 and TRBJ1-1, the full variable domain reads GAGVSQSPRYKVTKRGQDVALRCDPISGHVSLYWYRQALGQGPEFLTYFNYEAQQDKSGLPNDRFSAERPEGSISTLTIQRTEQRDSAMYRCASSSGTEDEAFFGQGTRLTVV.